The 18 T cell receptor beta chains reported below all come from one sample, sequenced in a study of neurological immune-mediated disorders. One entry per CDR3 protein results from TCRdb running MiXCR on the 5' RACE reads. This table holds 65,000 to 75,000 distinct CDR3 sequences, roughly 5% found once. Material for sequencing was PBMCs. The receptors derive from a human donor with multiple sclerosis. The donor label of this sample is uncertain.

This clonotype has at least ten counts. The chain combines TRBV6-1 with TRBJ1-5; a possible D gene is TRBD1 (6 bases). The CDR3 runs to 18 residues. V lost 0 bases and J lost 3, with 18 bases in between. Germline CDR1 and CDR2: MNHNS and SASEGT. The CDR3 sequence: CASSEATKGVFLNQPQHF. The CDR3 DNA is TGTGCCAGCAGTGAAGCCACAAAGGGGGTTTTTCTCAATCAGCCCCAGCATTTT.

This clonotype was detected many times. The rearrangement links TRBV21-1 to TRBJ2-7; the D call TRBD1 from the table was never checked on the DNA. TRBV21-1 is noted as a pseudogene. The length of the CDR3 is 18 residues. The CDR3 here is CASSKAQNRQGRSYEQYF. DNA of the CDR3: TGTGCCAGCAGCAAAGCCCAGAATAGACAGGGGAGGAGCTACGAGCAGTACTTC.

Ten or more counts support this clonotype. This rearrangement joins TRBV10-3 to TRBJ1-1; possibly TRBD1 for D (6 bases). In germline, CDR1 is ENHRY, CDR2 SYGVKD. The CDR3 sequence is 11 residues long. Trimming took 7 bases from V and 7 from J, leaving 10 bases between them. CDR3 DNA sequence: TGTGCCATCATGGGGGCGGATGAAGCTTTCTTT. Translating it yields CAIMGADEAFF.

This clonotype was recorded many times. The V and J genes are TRBV5-1 and TRBJ2-5; D unclear. CDR3 length: 17 residues. Germline-derived CDR1 and CDR2 are SGHRS and YFSETQ. The germline V and J ends were trimmed by 3 bases and 1 base, with 19 bases remaining between them. The DNA of the CDR3 is TGCGCCAGCAGCTCACGGCGGAGTAGCAGTCTCCAAGAGACCCAGTACTTC. It translates to CASSSRRSSSLQETQYF.

The table lists this clonotype with a few counts. The chain uses TRBV2 and TRBJ1-1; D is ambiguous. Germline V gene lookup returns CDR1 SNHLY and CDR2 FYNNEI. The CDR3 totals 18 residues. V was clipped by 4 bases and J by 2 bases, with 23 bases between them. CDR3 in DNA: TGTGCCAGCAGTGCGGCCCCCTGGGTCCAGTCGATCAACACTGAAGCTTTCTTT. It translates to CASSAAPWVQSINTEAFF.

This clonotype was recorded many times. J is TRBJ2-3 and V is TRBV3-1; 9 bases agree with TRBD1. V dropped 0 bases and J dropped 0; count of bases not matched to a gene: 4. The CDR3 loop spans 17 amino acids. Germline CDR1 is LGHDT and CDR2 is YNNKEL (reference sequence). The CDR3 nucleotides are TGTGCCAGCAGCCAAGATCAAGGGACAGGGAGCACAGATACGCAGTATTTT. It codes for CASSQDQGTGSTDTQYF.

This clonotype occurred many times. The V and J genes are TRBV5-1 and TRBJ2-1, with 9 bases fitting TRBD2. J gave up 5 bases and V 0 bases, and 6 bases lay outside the gene matches. Germline V lookup: CDR1 SGHRS, CDR2 YFSETQ. This CDR3 contains 16 residues. The CDR3 reads CASSLGAAGGNNEQFF. DNA for the CDR3: TGCGCCAGCAGCTTGGGGGCAGCGGGGGGCAACAATGAGCAGTTCTTC.

In this sample, this clonotype turned up many times. J is TRBJ1-2 and V is TRBV5-1; D remains ambiguous. The V end was cut by 7 bases, the J end by 6 bases, with 16 bases between. The CDR3 is made up of 13 amino acids. The germline CDR1 and CDR2 sequences are SGHRS and YFSETQ. The CDR3 here is CASAPPGLNGYTF. In nucleotides, the CDR3 is TGCGCCAGCGCCCCCCCCGGCCTCAATGGCTACACCTTC.

This clonotype occurred many times. This chain connects TRBV5-1 to TRBJ1-1, with D tentatively TRBD1 (6 bases). This CDR3 has 13 amino acids. V dropped 5 bases and J dropped 1 base, with 9 bases sitting between them. From germline, CDR1 is SGHRS and CDR2 YFSETQ. The CDR3 sequence is CASSRQANTEAFF. As DNA, the CDR3 is TGCGCCAGCAGTCGACAGGCGAACACTGAAGCTTTCTTT.

This clonotype was counted at least ten times. V is TRBV4-1 and J is TRBJ2-7; maybe TRBD1 (5 bases). Looked up from germline, CDR1 is MGHRA and CDR2 is YSYEKL. The CDR3 totals 15 residues. Between the trimmed V and J ends, which lost 4 bases and 5 bases, there was a span of 18 bases. The CDR3 nucleotides are TGCGCCAGCAGCCCTCCCTTGGCCAGGGCCCACGAGCAGTACTTC. Amino acid sequence: CASSPPLARAHEQYF.

This clonotype was observed many times. The rearrangement joins TRBV10-2 to TRBJ1-2, with a tentative D call TRBD1 (5 bases). From germline, CDR1 is WSHSY and CDR2 SAAADI. This CDR3 is built from 16 residues. Trimming pared 0 bases from V and 1 base from J, leaving 12 bases between. The CDR3 DNA reads TGCGCCAGCAGTGAGTCATCAGGGCCGGGTAACTATGGCTACACCTTC. Translation gives CASSESSGPGNYGYTF.

This clonotype appeared many times. The chain is built from TRBV20-1 and TRBJ2-7; 7 nucleotides line up with TRBD2. Germline V gene data show CDR1 as DFQATT and CDR2 as SNEGSKA (reference sequence). V shed 6 bases and J 3 bases; nucleotides not matched to a gene: 11. This CDR3 is built from 14 residues. In DNA, the CDR3 is TGCAGTGCCAGTAAGCGGGGTCATCTCTACGAGCAGTACTTC. Amino acids: CSASKRGHLYEQYF.

The chain combines TRBV12-3 or TRBV12-4 with TRBJ2-3; TRBD2 aligns across 9 bases. The CDR3 loop spans 15 amino acids. The V and J ends lost 4 bases and 2 bases, in that order; junction bases with no gene match: 4. The CDR3: CASSSASGNTDTQYF. As DNA, the CDR3 is TGTGCCAGCAGTTCAGCTAGCGGGAACACAGATACGCAGTATTTT.

The sample holds a few counts of this clonotype. The chain links TRBV5-1 to TRBJ2-3; the match to TRBD1 covers 9 bases. CDR3 size: 14 residues. Germline V CDR1 and CDR2: SGHRS, YFSETQ. V gave up 2 bases and J gave up 5 bases; unmatched junction bases: 3. The CDR3 spells CASSLQGAGDTQYF. CDR3 DNA sequence: TGCGCCAGCAGCTTACAGGGGGCCGGAGATACGCAGTATTTT.

This clonotype has a count of ten or more. The chain is built from TRBV7-8 and TRBJ1-6; possible D gene TRBD1, 5 bases. CDR1 SGHVS and CDR2 FQNEAQ come from the germline V gene. V lost 5 bases and J 6 bases, leaving 20 bases between the germline ends. The CDR3 has 17 amino acids. The DNA of the CDR3 is TGTGCCAGCAGCCCCAGTTTAGGCAGGGCGCCTAATTCACCCCTCCACTTT. Encoded protein: CASSPSLGRAPNSPLHF. Filled out from reference TRBV7-8 and TRBJ1-6, the complete variable domain reads GAGVSQSPRYKVAKRGQDVALRCDPISGHVSLFWYQQALGQGPEFLTYFQNEAQLDKSGLPSDRFFAERPEGSVSTLKIQRTQQEDSAVYLCASSPSLGRAPNSPLHFGNGTRLTVT.

This clonotype was counted ten times or more. The rearrangement links TRBV6-1 to TRBJ2-4, with D possibly being TRBD1 (6 bases). The germline V gene has CDR1 MNHNS and CDR2 SASEGT. The CDR3 has 17 residues. V was trimmed by 5 bases and J by 3 bases, leaving 20 bases between them. CDR3 sequence reads: CASSLVGATLGKNIQYF. CDR3 DNA sequence: TGTGCCAGCAGTTTGGTGGGGGCAACTCTAGGCAAAAACATTCAGTACTTC.

This clonotype was observed a few times. V and J are TRBV20-1 and TRBJ2-7; tentatively, D is TRBD1 (5 bases). The CDR3 contains 14 residues. CDR1 is DFQATT, CDR2 SNEGSKA, per germline (reference sequence). Deletions cut 0 bases from V and 5 bases from J, with 14 bases between. The DNA for the CDR3 is TGCAGTGCTAGAGATGTACAGGTTAGGAACGAGCAGTACTTC. Translation: CSARDVQVRNEQYF.

This clonotype was detected many times. This chain links TRBV10-3 with TRBJ2-7; no clear D gene. Germline V gene lookup returns CDR1 ENHRY and CDR2 SYGVKD. V was trimmed by 10 bases and J by 3 bases, leaving 13 bases between them. There are 12 residues in the CDR3. The CDR3 reads CATASNNYEQYF. The CDR3 nucleotides are TGTGCCACCGCGTCGAATAACTACGAGCAGTACTTC.